This T cell receptor (beta chain) is drawn from a study of cytomegalovirus exposure and HLA in healthy donors. 13 Jbeta primers and 60 Vbeta primers were used for the PCR. In the authors' methods: Among the unique TCR beta chains that a later analysis counted, about 85 million in all, 9.5 million to 11 million were shared. Libraries were prepared by immunoSEQ multiplex PCR; TCRdb keeps only in-frame clonotypes and omits some of them. The V and J calls and clone size are taken from that table; D and trimming were inferred from the DNA. The repertoire holds some 93,000 clones, with over 75% as singletons. This clone was observed a single time. Sequencing was performed on PBMCs. The source of this sequence is a man between 45 and 60 years old in good health and CMV-seronegative.

Written as DNA, the CDR3 is TGTGCCAGCAGTCCGCTGGACAGCCAAGAGACCCAGTACTTC. Residues: CASSPLDSQETQYF. The chain combines TRBV28 with TRBJ2-5; D perhaps matches TRBD1 (6 bases). CDR1 MDHEN and CDR2 SYDVKM come from the germline V gene. V lost 5 bases to trimming and J lost 1 base, with 11 bases between them. The CDR3 sequence is 14 residues long. The full variable domain, with the rest looked up from reference TRBV28 and TRBJ2-5, is DVKVTQSSRYLVKRTGEKVFLECVQDMDHENMFWYRQDPGLGLRLIYFSYDVKMKEKGDIPEGYSVSREKKERFSLILESASTNQTSMYLCASSPLDSQETQYFGPGTRLLVL.